The clone carrying this T cell receptor beta chain turned up a few times. The data originate from a study of blood T cell repertoires in COVID-19. TCRdb's table, derived via immunoSEQ multiplex PCR, lists solely in-frame clones and lacks some. The table records roughly 140,000 clones, around 80% of them present only once. The CDR3 length is 16 residues. The V and J ends lost 5 bases and 7 bases, in that order; junction bases with no gene match: 16. CDR1 and CDR2 from the germline V gene are SGHTA and FQGNSA. The sequence was collected from a woman aged 50 to 60 with acute or convalescent COVID-19. The chain carries TRBV7-2 and TRBJ2-7; 8 bases fit TRBD2. Sequencing was done on a sample of peripheral blood. CDR3 region: CASSPIAGHSGGEQYF. The CDR3 coding sequence is TGTGCCAGCAGCCCCATAGCGGGGCACTCGGGGGGAGAGCAGTACTTC.